This T cell receptor (beta chain) came from a study of shared clonotypes between healthy human individuals. A word on this clone: Antigen specificity is unknown.

The study's findings and limits: The authors sampled blood alone, and tissue repertoires likely differ.

Trimming took 3 bases from V and 5 from J; bases not matched to a gene: 9. The CDR3 extends over 15 amino acids. Germline V gene sequence: CDR1 KGHSH, CDR2 LQKENI. Using immunoSEQ multiplex PCR, the repertoire was profiled, and TCRdb retains in-frame clones only, with some absent. The sample lists around 940,000 clones, about 80% occurring once. The clonotype was recovered from a man aged 18 to 29 in good health. Sequencing was performed on memory CD4+ T cells sorted from blood. Subset indicated: CD45RA-negative fraction. This sequence joins TRBV18 and TRBJ1-2, with 7 bases fitting TRBD1. CDR3 region: CASSPQEGAYYGYTF. CDR3 bases: TGTGCCAGCTCACCGCAGGAGGGGGCTTATTATGGCTACACCTTC.